A single sample gave rise to the 5 T cell receptor beta chains below, sequenced in a study of post-analysis software for immune sequencing data. Regarding the study as a whole: Included in a set of about five TRBV segments more frequent in patients than controls were TRBV5-6, TRBV5-1 and TRBV20-1.

Unique-molecular-identifier-tagged TCR beta cDNA libraries were used. TCRdb independently ran MiXCR on the PCR reads; one entry per CDR3 protein. The table has over 250,000 distinct CDR3 sequences, 36% seen once; the top ten hold under 5%. The antigens these receptors bind are not known. The sequenced sample consisted of blood. The receptors stem from a girl aged 10 to 17 with multiple sclerosis.

V gene TRBV5-1 combines with J gene TRBJ1-2; 10 positions match TRBD1. The CDR3 has 21 residues. Germline-derived CDR1 and CDR2 are SGHRS and YFSETQ. Trimming removed 2 bases from V and 4 bases from J; junction bases left unmatched: 23. CDR3 protein: CASSLASTIDRGRVVGYGYTF. The CDR3 nucleotides are TGCGCCAGCAGCTTAGCCTCGACGATCGACAGGGGGCGCGTCGTCGGCTATGGCTACACCTTC.

Notes on this clonotype: The CDR3 end shows no conserved phenylalanine or tryptophan, and so a read error is likely. The gene calls are TRBV6-1 and TRBJ2-3; D is perhaps TRBD1 (5 bases). CDR3 length: 15 residues. Trimming removed 1 base at V and 6 bases at J, with 14 bases between. CDR1 MNHNS and CDR2 SASEGT come from the germline V gene. CDR3 region: CASSEVRVGRDTQYY. CDR3 nucleotide sequence: TGTGCCAGCAGTGAAGTCAGGGTCGGGCGGGATACGCAGTATTAT.

This clonotype appeared many times. J is TRBJ1-2 and V is TRBV6-5; maybe TRBD1 (6 bases). The CDR3 covers 14 residues. Trimming took 4 bases from V and 7 from J, leaving 16 bases between them. Germline CDR1 and CDR2: MNHEY and SVGAGI. CDR3 sequence reads: CASSLSIQGSGYTF. CDR3 nucleotide sequence: TGTGCCAGCAGTTTGTCAATACAGGGATCTGGCTACACCTTC.

There are a few counts of this clonotype. The rearrangement uses TRBV27 and TRBJ2-1; D is perhaps TRBD2 (6 bases). The CDR3 has 14 amino acids. Germline CDR1 reads MNHEY; CDR2 reads SMNVEV (reference sequence). V dropped 7 bases and J dropped 4 bases, with 14 bases sitting between them. The CDR3 is CASTIDRGYNEQFF. The CDR3 DNA follows: TGTGCCAGCACCATCGACCGGGGGTACAATGAGCAGTTCTTC.

The chain recombines TRBV20-1 with TRBJ2-1; 10 bases match TRBD1. Germline assignment: CDR1 DFQATT and CDR2 SNEGSKA (reference sequence). The V gene end was trimmed by 6 bases and the J gene end by 7 bases; junction bases not matched to a gene: 9. The CDR3 has 14 amino acids. The CDR3: CSAPDRGRGNEQFF. DNA for the CDR3: TGCAGTGCCCCGGACAGGGGGAGAGGGAATGAGCAGTTCTTC.